A selection of T cell receptor beta chains follows, all from one sample in a study of cytomegalovirus exposure and HLA in healthy donors. The table came from immunoSEQ multiplex PCR; TCRdb's copy has only in-frame clones and leaves some out. The data show 200,000 or so clones, about 80% seen once. Sequences were obtained from PBMCs. Receptors originate from a woman aged 18-30 years in good health and CMV-seropositive. Each CDR3 is given with its conserved first and last residue.

j_call | v_call | cdr3_aa
TRBJ1-2 | TRBV7-3 | CASSPSATGGTNYGYTF
TRBJ2-5 | TRBV15 | CATSSEGRGETQYF
TRBJ2-3 | TRBV30 | CAWSPSSGDTQYF
TRBJ1-6 | TRBV7-8 | CASSFGGVGFGASSPLHF
TRBJ1-1 | TRBV7-3 | CASSLRGFHTEAFF
TRBJ2-3 | TRBV29-1 | CSVGGGGDQTDTQYF
TRBJ1-4 | TRBV6-5 | CASSYSSATNEKLFF
TRBJ2-5 | TRBV7-9 | CSSSLDWETQYF
TRBJ2-3 | TRBV5-1 | CASSLAMTEDTQYF
TRBJ2-3 | TRBV7-2 | CASMPGLSGGDTQYF
TRBJ2-4 | TRBV10-1 | CASSESPGRDSQYF
TRBJ1-4 | TRBV7-8 | CASSRVATNEKLFF
TRBJ2-4 | TRBV9 | CASSERLAGGSLLAKNIQYF
TRBJ1-3 | TRBV19 | CASSYAGTGGSNTIYF
TRBJ2-2 | TRBV5-4 | CASSGGGGRADTGELFF